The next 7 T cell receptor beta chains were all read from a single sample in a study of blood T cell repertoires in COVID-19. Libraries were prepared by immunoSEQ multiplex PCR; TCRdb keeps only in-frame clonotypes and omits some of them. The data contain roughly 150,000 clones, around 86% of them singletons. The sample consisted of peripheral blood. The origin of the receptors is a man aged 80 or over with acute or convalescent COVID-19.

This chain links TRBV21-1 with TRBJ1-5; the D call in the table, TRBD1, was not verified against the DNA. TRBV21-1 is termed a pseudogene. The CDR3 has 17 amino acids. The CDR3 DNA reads TGTGCCAGCAGCAAAGGGGGACAGGGGGATAGCAATCAGCCCCAGCATTTT. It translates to CASSKGGQGDSNQPQHF.

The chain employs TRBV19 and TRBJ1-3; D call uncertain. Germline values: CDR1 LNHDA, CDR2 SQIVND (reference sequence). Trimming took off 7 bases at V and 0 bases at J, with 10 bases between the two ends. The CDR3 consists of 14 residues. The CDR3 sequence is CASTLDRSGNTIYF. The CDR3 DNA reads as TGTGCCAGTACCCTAGACCGCTCTGGAAACACCATATATTTT.

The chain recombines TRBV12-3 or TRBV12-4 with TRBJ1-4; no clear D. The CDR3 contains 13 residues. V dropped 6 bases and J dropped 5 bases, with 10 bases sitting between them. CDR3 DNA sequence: TGTGCCAGCAGGTATACTCCCAATGAAAAACTGTTTTTT. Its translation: CASRYTPNEKLFF.

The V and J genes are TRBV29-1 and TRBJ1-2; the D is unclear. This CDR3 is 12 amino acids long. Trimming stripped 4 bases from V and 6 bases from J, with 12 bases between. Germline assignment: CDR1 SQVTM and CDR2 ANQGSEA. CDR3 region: CSVGAGIDGYTF. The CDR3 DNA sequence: TGCAGCGTTGGAGCGGGAATTGATGGCTACACCTTC.

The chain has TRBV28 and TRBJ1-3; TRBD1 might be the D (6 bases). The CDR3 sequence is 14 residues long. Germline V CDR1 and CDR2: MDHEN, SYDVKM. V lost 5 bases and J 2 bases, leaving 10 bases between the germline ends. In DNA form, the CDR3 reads TGTGCCAGCAGTCGACAGGAGCCTGGAAACACCATATATTTT. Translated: CASSRQEPGNTIYF.

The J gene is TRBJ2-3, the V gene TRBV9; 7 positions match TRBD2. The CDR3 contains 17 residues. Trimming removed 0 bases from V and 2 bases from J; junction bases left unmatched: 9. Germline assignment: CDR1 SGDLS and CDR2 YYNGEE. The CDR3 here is CASSVAAGVPLTDTQYF. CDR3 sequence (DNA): TGTGCCAGCAGCGTAGCGGCGGGGGTCCCTCTCACAGATACGCAGTATTTT.

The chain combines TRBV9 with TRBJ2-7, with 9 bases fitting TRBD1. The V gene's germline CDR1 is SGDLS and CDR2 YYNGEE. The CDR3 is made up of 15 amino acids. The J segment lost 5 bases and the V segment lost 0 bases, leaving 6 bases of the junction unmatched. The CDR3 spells CASSVDGTGLDEQYF. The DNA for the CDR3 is TGTGCCAGCAGCGTAGACGGGACAGGGCTGGACGAGCAGTACTTC. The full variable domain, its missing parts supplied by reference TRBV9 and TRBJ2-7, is DSGVTQTPKHLITATGQRVTLRCSPRSGDLSVYWYQQSLDQGLQFLIQYYNGEERAKGNILERFSAQQFPDLHSELNLSSLELGDSALYFCASSVDGTGLDEQYFGPGTRLTVT.